This T cell receptor beta chain was captured in a study of OX40 agonist ivuxolimab in advanced cancers. The wider study: The drug used for patients, ivuxolimab, was an agonistic anti-OX40 (CD134) antibody.

Profiled with immunoSEQ multiplex PCR; TCRdb holds only in-frame clones, not every one. This repertoire shows about 120,000 clones, around 89% found once; its top ten account for under 0.7%. CDR3 length: 17 amino acids. The ends were cut back, 4 bases at V and 0 bases at J, with 17 bases in the middle. The germline gives CDR1 SGHVS, CDR2 FQNEAQ. Broader study findings: Clonal expansion among partial responders at 0.1-3.0 mg/kg ranked near the lowest.

A remark on this clone: Its antigen remains unknown.

Source: CD4+ or CD8+ T cells sorted from blood, taken in a trial of the OX40 agonist ivuxolimab. The sequence derives from an adult with an advanced solid tumor such as melanoma, head and neck, liver or kidney cancer. The rearrangement joins TRBV7-8 to TRBJ2-3; maybe TRBD1 (6 bases). The chain's CDR3 is CASSSARWGRSTDTQYF. The CDR3 DNA is TGTGCCAGCAGCTCGGCCCGGTGGGGGCGAAGCACAGATACGCAGTATTTT.